The source of this T cell receptor beta chain is a study of cytomegalovirus exposure and HLA in healthy donors. General study findings and limits: The study assumed roughly uniform donor sequencing depth for presence/absence analyses.

It was with 60 Vbeta and 13 Jbeta primers that the PCR ran. The repertoire was sequenced with immunoSEQ multiplex PCR; TCRdb's copy has only in-frame clones and lacks some. The table gives 100,000 to 150,000 clones; the top ten clones make up approximately 1.7% of it. Per germline, CDR1 LNHDA and CDR2 SQIVND (reference sequence). The CDR3 runs 15 residues. V was pared by 6 bases and J by 8 bases, with 5 bases of the junction left unmatched. Points on this clone: The antigen remains undetermined.

The specimen was PBMCs. The clonotype comes from a man in his late teens or twenties in good health and CMV-seronegative. V and J are TRBV19 and TRBJ2-1; 15 bases fit TRBD2. The CDR3 sequence is CASRQGLAGGYEQFF. The CDR3 DNA sequence: TGTGCCAGTAGACAGGGACTAGCGGGAGGTTATGAGCAGTTCTTC.